Listed below are T cell receptor beta chains from one sample, sequenced in a study of blood T cell repertoires in COVID-19. Repertoires were generated with immunoSEQ multiplex PCR, while TCRdb's copy carries only in-frame clones and drops some. The profile covers under 100,000 clones, with 80% to 90% appearing a single time and about a sixth taken by the ten largest. Source material: peripheral blood. These receptors were collected from a human donor in a cohort sampled during active COVID-19. Both conserved end residues are part of each CDR3. Each record gives: V gene, clone size, CDR3 length, J gene, D gene, CDR3 protein, CDR3 DNA. A D gene is named only where the DNA matches it firmly. Rows may omit the clone size; those that give it use once, few, many or a size class.

TRBV11-2,once,15,TRBJ1-1,TRBD1,CASSLAGQGGVGAFF,TGTGCCAGCAGCTTAGCGGGGCAGGGGGGCGTCGGAGCTTTCTTT
TRBV7-3,-,14,TRBJ2-1,TRBD1,CASSPQGVAGEQFF,TGTGCCAGCAGCCCTCAGGGGGTAGCAGGTGAGCAGTTCTTC
TRBV6-1,-,13,TRBJ1-2,-,CASSEEFFYGYTF,TGTGCCAGCAGTGAGGAGTTTTTCTATGGCTACACCTTC
TRBV19,-,12,TRBJ1-5,-,CASSTFNQPQHF,TGTGCCAGTAGTACCTTCAATCAGCCCCAGCATTTT
TRBV3-1/TRBV3-2,-,16,TRBJ1-1,-,CASSLSAMPGWTEAFF,TGTGCCAGCAGCCTATCGGCTATGCCAGGGTGGACTGAAGCTTTCTTT
TRBV7-2,-,18,TRBJ2-5,TRBD2,CASSSSPGLAGGQETQYF,TGTGCCAGCAGCTCATCGCCGGGACTAGCGGGGGGCCAAGAGACCCAGTACTTC
TRBV7-3,-,13,TRBJ2-3,-,CASSPGGRDTQYF,TGTGCCAGCAGCCCCGGGGGTAGAGATACGCAGTATTTT
TRBV5-1,-,16,TRBJ2-3,TRBD2,CASSLDSSGVSDTQYF,TGCGCCAGCAGCTTGGATTCTAGCGGGGTCTCAGATACGCAGTATTTT
TRBV5-1,-,14,TRBJ2-5,-,CASSLEVAVETQYF,TGCGCCAGCAGCTTGGAGGTAGCGGTCGAGACCCAGTACTTC
TRBV7-2,-,16,TRBJ1-3,TRBD1,CASSLGYRGYGNTIYF,TGTGCCAGCAGCTTAGGGTACAGGGGCTATGGAAACACCATATATTTT
TRBV11-2,-,13,TRBJ1-5,-,CASSLTGHHPQHF,TGTGCCAGCAGCTTAACAGGGCATCATCCCCAGCATTTT
TRBV15,-,15,TRBJ2-5,TRBD2,CATSRDARGVETQYF,TGTGCCACCAGCAGAGATGCGCGGGGGGTAGAGACCCAGTACTTC
TRBV7-9,few,13,TRBJ2-7,TRBD2,CASTSAGGREQYF,TGTGCCAGCACCTCTGCGGGAGGGAGGGAGCAGTACTTC
TRBV19,-,14,TRBJ2-3,TRBD2,CASSISGGTDTQYF,TGTGCCAGTAGTATCAGCGGGGGCACAGATACGCAGTATTTT
TRBV5-4,few,14,TRBJ1-6,TRBD1,CASSQGQGDSPLHF,TGTGCCAGCAGCCAAGGACAGGGGGATTCACCCCTCCACTTT
TRBV11-3,-,13,TRBJ1-2,-,CASSPRTAGGYTF,TGTGCCAGCAGCCCCAGGACAGCGGGAGGCTACACCTTC
TRBV19,-,15,TRBJ2-7,TRBD1,CASTPGQGPAYEQYF,TGTGCCAGTACCCCGGGACAGGGGCCGGCCTACGAGCAGTACTTC
TRBV6-2/TRBV6-3,-,16,TRBJ2-7,TRBD2,CASSYGTGTSFDEQYF,TGTGCCAGCAGTTACGGTACAGGGACTAGCTTTGACGAGCAGTACTTC
TRBV29-1,-,13,TRBJ1-2,TRBD1,CSVAGRQGGGYTF,TGCAGCGTTGCCGGTCGACAGGGAGGCGGCTACACCTTC
TRBV6-2/TRBV6-3,-,12,TRBJ1-2,-,CASSKGRRELTF,TGTGCCAGCAGCAAAGGGCGCAGGGAACTCACCTTC
TRBV19,-,15,TRBJ1-4,TRBD1,CASSIGHRGSEKLFF,TGTGCCAGTAGTATCGGCCACAGGGGAAGTGAAAAACTGTTTTTT
TRBV15,-,15,TRBJ2-3,-,CATSRDWSSSDTQYF,TGTGCCACCAGCAGAGATTGGAGCAGCTCGGATACGCAGTATTTT
TRBV4-1,-,16,TRBJ1-4,-,CASSQGAGHSNEKLFF,TGCGCCAGCAGCCAAGGGGCAGGTCACTCTAATGAAAAACTGTTTTTT
TRBV5-1,once,15,TRBJ1-2,TRBD1,CASSLAGQSNYGYTF,TGCGCCAGCAGCTTGGCGGGACAGTCAAACTATGGCTACACCTTC
TRBV7-3,-,13,TRBJ1-2,TRBD1,CASSPQGAGGYTF,TGTGCCAGCAGCCCGCAGGGGGCGGGGGGCTACACCTTC
TRBV19,-,13,TRBJ1-1,TRBD1,CATLYRGGAEAFF,TGTGCCACCTTATACAGGGGAGGCGCTGAAGCTTTCTTT
TRBV21-1,-,14,TRBJ2-7,-,CASSKYKRGIEQYF,TGTGCCAGCAGCAAATACAAGCGGGGGATCGAGCAGTACTTC
TRBV27,-,14,TRBJ1-2,-,CASSFITGKAGYTF,TGTGCCAGCAGTTTCATAACAGGAAAAGCTGGCTACACCTTC